Below are 32 T cell receptor beta chains sequenced from a single sample in a study of T-cell reconstitution after alpha-beta-depleted transplantation in children. During its preparation, the TCRbeta library received unique molecular identifiers. A single record per CDR3 protein comes from TCRdb applying MiXCR to the PCR reads. The sample lists fewer than 250,000 distinct CDR3 sequences, more than 15% occurring once. The sample in question was PBMCs, mostly from graft donor cells, obtained 360 days after TCRalphabeta/CD19-depleted stem cell transplant. The receptors were sampled from a male patient aged 2-10 years who had a stem cell transplant for acute lymphoblastic leukemia, so the T cells may come from the graft donor.

This clonotype was detected a few times. The chain has TRBV5-1 and TRBJ2-2; no definite D call. The CDR3 is 16 residues long. V gave up 0 bases and J gave up 0 bases, with 9 bases separating them. Germline V gives CDR1 SGHRS, CDR2 YFSETQ. The CDR3 loop reads CASSLGTSSNTGELFF. The CDR3 coding sequence is TGCGCCAGCAGCTTGGGAACAAGCTCGAACACCGGGGAGCTGTTTTTT.

This clonotype has more than one count but fewer than ten. J is TRBJ2-1 and V is TRBV7-2; D remains ambiguous. Trimming removed 1 base at V and 2 bases at J, with 15 bases between. The CDR3 has 17 amino acids. The germline CDR1 and CDR2 sequences are SGHTA and FQGNSA. The CDR3 DNA sequence: TGTGCCAGCAGCTTAGTCGCGGCTCCTGGGGCCTACAATGAGCAGTTCTTC. Encoded protein: CASSLVAAPGAYNEQFF.

The chain couples TRBV9 to TRBJ1-2; 10 bases are a match to TRBD1. The V and J ends lost 0 bases and 6 bases, in that order; junction bases with no gene match: 5. CDR3 length: 15 amino acids. The germline V gene encodes CDR1 SGDLS and CDR2 YYNGEE. The DNA of the CDR3 is TGTGCCAGCAGCGTAGGTGGGACAGGGGCAGATGGCTACACCTTC. Residues: CASSVGGTGADGYTF.

The chain carries TRBV29-1 and TRBJ2-4; the D gene could be TRBD1 or TRBD2 (6 bases each). Looked up from germline, CDR1 is SQVTM and CDR2 is ANQGSEA. Trimming pared 4 bases from V and 8 bases from J, leaving 9 bases between. CDR3 length: 11 amino acids. CDR3: CSVGGADIQYF. As DNA, the CDR3 is TGCAGCGTTGGGGGGGCGGACATTCAGTACTTC.

The V call is TRBV10-3, the J call TRBJ2-2, with 12 bases fitting TRBD1. CDR3 length: 18 residues. The V gene's germline CDR1 is ENHRY and CDR2 SYGVKD. V was pared by 6 bases and J by 3 bases, with 11 bases of the junction left unmatched. The CDR3 is CAISVPGQGAGDTGELFF. CDR3 coding DNA: TGTGCCATCAGCGTCCCGGGACAGGGGGCCGGAGACACCGGGGAGCTGTTTTTT.

There are a few counts of this clonotype. The CDR3 protein is CASSFGTSGAYEQYF. Here the CDR3 DNA reads TGTGCCAGCAGCTTCGGGACTAGCGGGGCGTACGAGCAGTACTTC. The gene calls are TRBV13 and TRBJ2-7; 13 bases are shared with TRBD2. This CDR3 region has 15 residues. In germline, CDR1 is PRHDT, CDR2 FYEKMQ (reference sequence). The junction had 3 bases not matched to a gene; V was cut back by 3 bases and J by 4 bases.

This clonotype was seen repeatedly, ten times or more. The chain links TRBV12-3 or TRBV12-4 to TRBJ1-1, with D possibly matching TRBD1 (6 bases). Deletions cut 3 bases from V and 4 bases from J, with 12 bases between. The CDR3 has 14 residues. The chain's CDR3 is CASSLEGVRTEAFF. CDR3 DNA sequence: TGTGCCAGCAGTTTGGAGGGGGTGCGCACTGAAGCTTTCTTT.

The gene calls are TRBV20-1 and TRBJ1-4; D is possibly TRBD1 (5 bases). V was shortened by 0 bases and J by 3 bases, with 8 bases between the two germline ends. CDR3 length: 14 amino acids. The germline V gene encodes CDR1 DFQATT and CDR2 SNEGSKA (reference sequence). DNA for the CDR3: TGCAGTGCTAGAGACAGGGAGGCTAATGAAAAACTGTTTTTT. It specifies CSARDREANEKLFF.

The genes are TRBV5-1 and TRBJ2-1; either TRBD1 or TRBD2 may fit D (5 bases each). There are 15 residues in the CDR3. Germline V gene data show CDR1 as SGHRS and CDR2 as YFSETQ. V was pared by 4 bases and J by 8 bases, with 19 bases between. In DNA form, the CDR3 reads TGCGCCAGCAGCCTCCGGGACCCCTCTCCCGATGAGCAGTTCTTC. Translating gives CASSLRDPSPDEQFF.

J is TRBJ1-1 and V is TRBV20-1; possibly TRBD1 for D (5 bases). Looked up from germline, CDR1 is DFQATT and CDR2 is SNEGSKA (reference sequence). CDR3 size: 16 residues. CDR3 protein: CSAERGGGSRRLEAFF. The CDR3 nucleotides are TGCAGCGCCGAGAGAGGCGGGGGGTCTCGGCGACTCGAAGCTTTCTTT.

This chain links TRBV5-6 with TRBJ2-2; D ambiguous. The V gene's germline CDR1 is SGHDT and CDR2 YYEEEE. This CDR3 has 16 residues. Trimming shortened V by 2 bases and J by 2 bases, and 13 bases separated the two germline ends. The CDR3 here is CASSFNLQINTGELFF. DNA for the CDR3: TGTGCCAGCAGCTTTAATTTACAGATAAACACCGGGGAGCTGTTTTTT.

In its sample, this clonotype was seen many times. The chain carries TRBV3-1 and TRBJ1-1, with 7 bases fitting TRBD1. From germline, CDR1 is LGHDT and CDR2 YNNKEL (reference sequence). CDR3 length: 14 amino acids. The V segment lost 1 base and the J segment 11 bases; nucleotides outside the gene matches: 10. For the CDR3, the DNA is TGTGCCAGCAGCCAAGCTATTAGGGGGCTATCGGCTTTCTTT. This codes for CASSQAIRGLSAFF.

This clonotype showed up just a few times. The chain combines TRBV18 with TRBJ1-4; D is possibly TRBD1 (5 bases). The V gene lost 2 bases and the J gene lost 14 bases, with 12 bases spanning the gap. Germline CDR1 is KGHSH and CDR2 is LQKENI. CDR3 size: 12 residues. The CDR3 DNA reads as TGTGCCAGCTCACCAGTCTCGGGGACGCTGTTTTTT. This encodes CASSPVSGTLFF.

This chain joins TRBV29-1 and TRBJ2-7; tentatively, D is TRBD1 (6 bases). CDR1 SQVTM and CDR2 ANQGSEA come from the germline V gene. Trimming removed 0 bases at V and 7 bases at J, with 7 bases between. The CDR3 is 11 residues long. As DNA, the CDR3 is TGCAGCGTTGAAGATCAGGGGGAGCAGTACTTC. It translates to CSVEDQGEQYF.

The sample holds a few counts of this clonotype. The CDR3 sequence: CASRQQGAGAEAFF. CDR3 bases: TGTGCCAGCAGGCAGCAGGGGGCGGGGGCTGAAGCTTTCTTT. V usage is TRBV12-3 or TRBV12-4 and J usage is TRBJ1-1, with 8 bases aligning to TRBD1. This CDR3 has 14 residues. V gave up 6 bases and J gave up 6 bases; unmatched junction bases: 9.

This clonotype has a handful of counts. V is TRBV10-3 and J is TRBJ2-1; TRBD2 is a possible D gene (5 bases). This CDR3 region has 11 residues. V dropped 9 bases and J dropped 8 bases, with 11 bases sitting between them. Looked up from germline, CDR1 is ENHRY and CDR2 is SYGVKD. The DNA of the CDR3 is TGTGCCATTGCTAGCAATGATGAGCAGTTCTTC. It specifies CAIASNDEQFF.

This clonotype was observed a handful of times. The rearrangement uses TRBV12-3 or TRBV12-4 and TRBJ2-1; D is unclear. The CDR3 runs 12 residues. V lost 6 bases and J lost 6, with 9 bases in between. The CDR3 is CASSRWSNEQFF. DNA for the CDR3: TGTGCCAGCAGCCGGTGGTCCAATGAGCAGTTCTTC.

There are a few counts of this clonotype. The chain has TRBV7-2 and TRBJ2-1; D unresolved. The V gene's germline CDR1 is SGHTA and CDR2 FQGNSA. Trimming stripped 4 bases from V and 6 bases from J, with 10 bases between. The CDR3 runs to 13 residues. For the CDR3, the DNA is TGTGCCAGCAGCTCCTCCGGTCGCAATGAGCAGTTCTTC. As protein: CASSSSGRNEQFF.

This chain links TRBV5-1 with TRBJ2-2; D possibly matches TRBD1 or TRBD2 (5 bases each). Deletions cut 3 bases from V and 2 bases from J, with 8 bases between. The CDR3 has 14 amino acids. Germline V gene sequence: CDR1 SGHRS, CDR2 YFSETQ. CDR3 region: CASSSGPNTGELFF. In nucleotides, the CDR3 is TGCGCCAGCAGCTCGGGACCTAACACCGGGGAGCTGTTTTTT.

This clonotype was recorded a few times. The chain links TRBV5-1 to TRBJ2-1, with D uncertain. This CDR3 region has 13 residues. CDR1 is SGHRS, CDR2 YFSETQ, per germline. Trimming shortened V by 1 base and J by 7 bases, and 9 bases separated the two germline ends. The CDR3 DNA follows: TGCGCCAGCAGCTTGAGCAGGCCTAATGAGCAGTTCTTC. As protein: CASSLSRPNEQFF.

This clonotype was observed a few times. The chain is built from TRBV27 and TRBJ2-5, with D possibly matching TRBD2 (5 bases). The germline gives CDR1 MNHEY, CDR2 SMNVEV (reference sequence). V shed 0 bases and J shed 1 base, with 9 bases lying between them. The CDR3 consists of 15 residues. The CDR3 DNA follows: TGTGCCAGCAGTTTATCCCCCGGACTCCAAGAGACCCAGTACTTC. This translates into CASSLSPGLQETQYF.

This clonotype appeared once. The V call is TRBV12-3 or TRBV12-4, the J call TRBJ1-2; 8 bases align to TRBD1. This CDR3 has 15 residues. The V segment lost 7 bases and the J segment 1 base; nucleotides outside the gene matches: 8. The CDR3 is CASTAGTGGNYGYTF. The CDR3 DNA sequence: TGTGCCAGCACCGCGGGGACAGGCGGTAACTATGGCTACACCTTC.

The chain recombines TRBV5-1 with TRBJ2-5; 10 nucleotides agree with TRBD2. The CDR3 contains 14 residues. Germline V gene sequence: CDR1 SGHRS, CDR2 YFSETQ. With 2 bases clipped from V and 3 bases from J, the junction kept 1 base outside the gene matches. The CDR3 is CASSFTSGEETQYF. The CDR3 region has the DNA TGCGCCAGCAGCTTCACTAGCGGGGAAGAGACCCAGTACTTC.

This clonotype showed up many times. CDR3 nucleotide sequence: TGTGCCAGCAGTTACGGGGAAGGCGAAGCTTTCTTT. Translating gives CASSYGEGEAFF. The chain employs TRBV6-5 and TRBJ1-1; D gene ambiguous. The CDR3 contains 12 residues. Germline V lookup: CDR1 MNHEY, CDR2 SVGAGI. Deletions cut 2 bases from V and 8 bases from J, with 9 bases between.

This clonotype was observed a few times. V gene TRBV2 combines with J gene TRBJ1-5; D gene ambiguous. Trimming cost V 6 bases and J 2 bases, with 17 bases left between them. The CDR3 extends over 16 amino acids. Germline V gene data show CDR1 as SNHLY and CDR2 as FYNNEI. CDR3 amino acids: CASSKTWLWGNQPQHF. CDR3 nucleotides: TGTGCCAGCAGCAAGACGTGGCTGTGGGGCAATCAGCCCCAGCATTTT.

This clonotype has more than one count but fewer than ten. V gene TRBV4-3 combines with J gene TRBJ2-5; no reliable D call. Trimming pared 0 bases from V and 5 bases from J, leaving 16 bases between. Per germline, CDR1 LGHNA and CDR2 YSLEER. The CDR3 spans 16 residues. The CDR3 sequence: CASSQDIGLPRETQYF. The CDR3 DNA sequence: TGCGCCAGCAGCCAAGATATAGGTCTCCCGAGGGAGACCCAGTACTTC.

This chain links TRBV3-1 with TRBJ2-7, with D unresolved. Trimming stripped 0 bases from V and 0 bases from J, with 15 bases between. Germline V gene data show CDR1 as LGHDT and CDR2 as YNNKEL (reference sequence). The CDR3 contains 17 residues. The chain's CDR3 is CASSQEGHSLYSYEQYF. The CDR3, as DNA: TGTGCCAGCAGCCAAGAGGGCCACAGCTTATACTCCTACGAGCAGTACTTC.

This clonotype was picked up a small number of times. V is TRBV7-9 and J is TRBJ2-3; D unresolved. The V end was cut by 5 bases, the J end by 2 bases, with 14 bases between. The CDR3 covers 15 residues. Germline CDR1 is SEHNR and CDR2 is FQNEAQ (reference sequence). The CDR3 here is CASSQQRAFTDTQYF. The CDR3 DNA is TGTGCCAGCAGCCAACAGCGTGCCTTCACAGATACGCAGTATTTT. Together with reference TRBV7-9 and TRBJ2-3, the CDR3 gives the full variable domain: DTGVSQNPRHKITKRGQNVTFRCDPISEHNRLYWYRQTLGQGPEFLTYFQNEAQLEKSRLLSDRFSAERPKGSFSTLEIQRTEQGDSAMYLCASSQQRAFTDTQYFGPGTRLTVL.

This clonotype showed up just a few times. The chain's CDR3 is CASGLVFFCEQYF. The CDR3 nucleotides are TGTGCTAGTGGTTTGGTATTTTTCTGCGAGCAGTACTTC. The chain uses TRBV12-5 and TRBJ2-7; D remains ambiguous. From germline, CDR1 is LGHNT and CDR2 FRNRAP. Trimming left V 0 bases short and J 6 bases short, with 9 bases between. The CDR3 length is 13 residues.

This chain links TRBV25-1 with TRBJ2-3; D not certain. This CDR3 has 11 amino acids. From germline, CDR1 is MGHDK and CDR2 SYGVNS. Trimming pared 1 base from V and 7 bases from J, leaving 3 bases between. Here the CDR3 DNA reads TGTGCCAGCAGTGAATCCAATACGCAGTATTTT. Protein sequence: CASSESNTQYF.

In its sample, this clonotype was seen a few times. The chain has TRBV20-1 and TRBJ2-5; D is unresolved. The V end lost 1 base, the J end lost 4 bases, and 10 bases lay between the germline ends. The CDR3 length is 13 residues. Per the germline V gene, CDR1 is DFQATT and CDR2 is SNEGSKA (reference sequence). CDR3 loop: CSARVTSRETQYF. CDR3 nucleotide sequence: TGCAGTGCTAGAGTTACCAGCAGAGAGACCCAGTACTTC.

V gene TRBV7-2 combines with J gene TRBJ2-3; 10 bases agree with TRBD2. This CDR3 region has 15 residues. V lost 3 bases, J lost 4 bases, and 4 bases stayed unmatched. Germline CDR1 reads SGHTA; CDR2 reads FQGNSA. DNA of the CDR3: TGTGCCAGCAGCTTTCCACTAGCGGGACCAGATACGCAGTATTTT. Encoded protein: CASSFPLAGPDTQYF.